The T cell receptor (beta chain) under discussion was sequenced for a study of breast tumors, draining lymph nodes, adjacent tissues. Study results and caveats: Tumor and nontumor repertoires were significantly more similar in luminal-like than in basal-like breast cancer. Findings are consistent with lymph node origin and intratumoral expansion of most tumor T cells. Tumor TCR diversity was below lymph nodes but above nontumor tissue. Tumor T cell lymph node origin was a supported hypothesis, not proven.

Trimming removed 1 base from V and 8 bases from J, with 14 bases in between. This CDR3 is 14 amino acids long. The V gene's germline CDR1 is SGHTS and CDR2 YDEGEE. Samples came from axillary lymph nodes draining the breast cancer. TCRdb analysed the multiplex PCR reads with MiXCR anew, one entry per CDR3 protein. The sample records 150,000 to 200,000 distinct CDR3 sequences, 25% to 40% being singletons. This clonotype appeared many times. No antigen is known for it. What was sequenced was axillary lymph node tissue. The origin of this receptor is a female donor with breast cancer. Some clones in this sample may be carry-over from other donors' samples. The chain has TRBV5-8 and TRBJ2-3; D tentatively fits TRBD1 or TRBD2 (5 bases each). CDR3 protein: CASSLKGRMATQYF. For the CDR3, the DNA is TGTGCCAGCAGCTTGAAGGGGAGAATGGCTACGCAGTATTTT.